Listed below are T cell receptor beta chains from one sample, sequenced in a study of identical twins. TCRdb passed the 5' RACE reads through MiXCR, listing each CDR3 protein once. This table holds fewer than 250,000 distinct CDR3 sequences, roughly a tenth found once. The sequenced sample was memory (CD45RO+) T cells sorted from blood. The receptors come from a woman younger than 30 in good health. The CDR3 runs from the conserved cysteine through the conserved F or W. The D gene is left open where the match is weak. Only part of the rows carry a size: once, few, many, or a class if the clone is expanded.

.,TRBD2,TRBJ2-3,13,TRBV2,TGTGCCAGCAGGCCGACTAGCGGGGGGCCGCAGTATTTT,CASRPTSGGPQYF
few,.,TRBJ2-2,15,TRBV7-2,TGTGCCAGCAGCCCACAGGGAGGGTCGAGCGGGGAGCTGTTTTTT,CASSPQGGSSGELFF
.,.,TRBJ2-7,14,TRBV6-1,TGTGCCAGCAAAACCCTTAGGAGCTCCTACGAGCAGTACTTC,CASKTLRSSYEQYF
few,.,TRBJ1-2,13,TRBV30,TGTGCCTGGAGTGTTTCGGCTAACTATGGCTACACCTTC,CAWSVSANYGYTF
.,.,TRBJ1-3,15,TRBV3-1,TGTGCCAGCAGCCAAGACGCAGGGTCCGGAAACACCATATATTTT,CASSQDAGSGNTIYF
many,TRBD1,TRBJ1-2,14,TRBV5-1,TGCGCCAGCAGCTCATCCGGGACAGGGGTTGGCTACACCTTC,CASSSSGTGVGYTF
many,.,TRBJ2-1,13,TRBV5-1,TGCGCCAGCAGCAGGACCGAGTACAATGAGCAGTTCTTC,CASSRTEYNEQFF
few,.,TRBJ2-2,13,TRBV7-9,TGTGCCAGCTCCTCCCAGATGACCGGGGAGCTGTTTTTT,CASSSQMTGELFF
few,.,TRBJ1-1,14,TRBV6-1,TGTGCCAGCAGGGGGTTCGTGGGGTACACTGAAGCTTTCTTT,CASRGFVGYTEAFF
few,.,TRBJ1-1,13,TRBV4-1,TGCGCCAGCAGCCAAGATATCCCCACTATTACTTTCTTT,CASSQDIPTITFF
.,TRBD1,TRBJ2-1,15,TRBV5-4,TGTGCCAGCAGCGTATCCGGGACAGGGGGCGACGAGCAGTTCTTC,CASSVSGTGGDEQFF
few,.,TRBJ1-1,12,TRBV12-3/TRBV12-4,TGTGCCAGCAGTGTCCGGGGGCTTGGGGCTTTCTTT,CASSVRGLGAFF
few,.,TRBJ2-7,14,TRBV20-1,TGCAGTGCCGAAACAGGGTATAGCACCTACGAGCAGTACTTC,CSAETGYSTYEQYF
many,.,TRBJ2-7,13,TRBV2,TGTGCCAGCAATGATGTGGGAGAAGTGGAGCAGTACTTC,CASNDVGEVEQYF
.,.,TRBJ2-5,13,TRBV2,TGTGCCAGCAGTGTAGGGGCCCGGGAGACCCAGTACTTC,CASSVGARETQYF
few,.,TRBJ1-1,14,TRBV7-9,TGTGCCAGCAGCTTACTCCGTGGCCAGGGAGAAGCTTTCTTT,CASSLLRGQGEAFF
.,TRBD1,TRBJ2-3,15,TRBV27,TGTGCCAGCAGCCCGACAGGGACGAGGACAGATACGCAGTATTTT,CASSPTGTRTDTQYF
few,TRBD2,TRBJ2-1,15,TRBV9,TGTGCCAGCAGCGTAGGTAGCGGGGGCTACAATGAGCAGTTCTTC,CASSVGSGGYNEQFF
few,TRBD2,TRBJ2-3,16,TRBV30,TGTGCCTGGAGTGTAGGGTGGACATTTACTAGCGCTACGCAGTATTTT,CAWSVGWTFTSATQYF
.,.,TRBJ2-5,12,TRBV7-2,TGTGCCAGCAGCCGACCGGCGGAGACCCAGTACTTC,CASSRPAETQYF
many,.,TRBJ1-1,13,TRBV7-9,TGTGCCATCCCGGGGGGCACACCTCCTGAAGCTTTCTTT,CAIPGGTPPEAFF
.,.,TRBJ2-3,14,TRBV15,TGTGCCACCAGCAGAGATGTGGCGTCGGATACGCAGTATTTT,CATSRDVASDTQYF
.,.,TRBJ1-1,14,TRBV5-1,TGCGCCAGCAGCTTGGGCTTAGAACCGACTGAAGCTTTCTTT,CASSLGLEPTEAFF
.,.,TRBJ2-2,13,TRBV5-1,TGCGCCAGCAGCCTGGACGCGACCGGGGAGCTGTTTTTT,CASSLDATGELFF
many,.,TRBJ2-2,17,TRBV5-6,TGTGCCAGCAGCTCCCTCGGGCTCCATGCGAACACCGGGGAGCTGTTTTTT,CASSSLGLHANTGELFF
few,.,TRBJ2-3,16,TRBV7-3,TGTGCCAGCAGCTTAAGTGGGGTGAGGGGCACAGATACGCAGTATTTT,CASSLSGVRGTDTQYF
few,.,TRBJ1-4,12,TRBV29-1,TGCAGCGTTGGAAGGAGGAGTGAAAAACTGTTTTTT,CSVGRRSEKLFF
few,TRBD1,TRBJ2-3,16,TRBV13,TGTGCCAGCAGTCATACAGGGGTCGGTGGCACAGATACGCAGTATTTT,CASSHTGVGGTDTQYF
many,.,TRBJ2-5,13,TRBV7-2,TGTGCCAGCAGCTTAGGAGAGAGAGTGGCCCAGTACTTC,CASSLGERVAQYF
.,.,TRBJ1-5,13,TRBV6-2/TRBV6-3,TGTGCCAGCACCACCAGGGTGAGTCAGCCCCAGCATTTT,CASTTRVSQPQHF
many,.,TRBJ2-7,12,TRBV20-1,TGCAGTGCCCTCCGGGGAGGTCGGGAGCAGTACTTC,CSALRGGREQYF
few,.,TRBJ2-5,16,TRBV7-2,TGTGCCAGCAGCTTAGGGCTCCAGGGCCTGCAGGAGACCCAGTACTTC,CASSLGLQGLQETQYF
.,.,TRBJ2-5,14,TRBV2,TGTGCCAGCAAAGCGCCTCCGGGTGGAGAGACCCAGTACTTC,CASKAPPGGETQYF
few,.,TRBJ2-1,10,TRBV20-1,TGCAGTCCGGTTCGAAATGAGCAGTTCTTC,CSPVRNEQFF
many,.,TRBJ2-3,15,TRBV6-2/TRBV6-3,TGTGCCAGCAGTTACTCAGGGGACAAGTCGGATACGCAGTATTTT,CASSYSGDKSDTQYF